This paragraph covers one T cell receptor (beta chain) sequence. Germline V gene lookup returns CDR1 SGHDN and CDR2 FVKESK. This CDR3 spans 16 amino acids. Trimming pared 2 bases from V and 3 bases from J, leaving 16 bases between. This record comes from a study of PD-L1 blockade in urothelial cancer. Produced via immunoSEQ multiplex PCR; TCRdb's table is partial and in-frame only. The sample holds about 21,000 clones, around 90% seen once. The receptor comes from a woman aged 60-70 years with urothelial cancer. The sample was PBMCs, taken around atezolizumab (anti-PD-L1) treatment. V usage is TRBV14 and J usage is TRBJ1-1; a weak D match, TRBD1 (6 bases). In DNA, the CDR3 is TGTGCCAGCAGCCAAAGGGAGACAGGACGGGACACTGAAGCTTTCTTT. Translated: CASSQRETGRDTEAFF.